This TCR beta chain is drawn from a study of T cell repertoires in cytomegalovirus infection. In this sample, this clonotype turned up many times. Germline CDR1 and CDR2: MNHEY and SVGEGT. V was pared by 6 bases and J by 5 bases, with 9 bases of the junction left unmatched. The CDR3 totals 14 residues. TCRdb re-derived calls from the reads in MiXCR, one entry per CDR3 protein. In the table there are fewer than 250,000 distinct CDR3 sequences, about 12% of which are singletons. V usage is TRBV6-2 or TRBV6-3 and J usage is TRBJ1-2; 7 bases map to TRBD1. The TCR originated in a human donor in good health (CMV status not recorded). Some clones in this sample may be carry-over from other donors' samples. Sequencing was carried out using PBMCs. As DNA, the CDR3 is TGTGCCAGCAGCCCCTCGGGACAGCGTTATGGCTACACCTTC. It encodes CASSPSGQRYGYTF.